This entry features one TCR beta chain sequence. Assay: immunoSEQ multiplex PCR; the TCRdb copy retains only in-frame clones and omits some. The sample has roughly 200,000 clones; 84% are singletons. This CDR3 region has 15 residues. Germline V gives CDR1 MNHEY, CDR2 SMNVEV (reference sequence). The junction had 7 bases not matched to a gene; V was cut back by 6 bases and J by 2 bases. The data belong to a study of blood T cell repertoires in COVID-19. About the study: Nucleic acid was either cDNA or gDNA, and it came from T cells, B-cell-depleted T cells, or PBMCs.

The sequenced sample was peripheral blood. The clonotype comes from a woman at least 80 years old with COVID-19, enrolled during active disease. The rearrangement uses TRBV27 and TRBJ2-3; the match to TRBD2 covers 8 bases. The CDR3 protein is CASRKLAAYTDTQYF. Here the CDR3 DNA reads TGTGCCAGCAGGAAACTAGCGGCCTACACAGATACGCAGTATTTT.